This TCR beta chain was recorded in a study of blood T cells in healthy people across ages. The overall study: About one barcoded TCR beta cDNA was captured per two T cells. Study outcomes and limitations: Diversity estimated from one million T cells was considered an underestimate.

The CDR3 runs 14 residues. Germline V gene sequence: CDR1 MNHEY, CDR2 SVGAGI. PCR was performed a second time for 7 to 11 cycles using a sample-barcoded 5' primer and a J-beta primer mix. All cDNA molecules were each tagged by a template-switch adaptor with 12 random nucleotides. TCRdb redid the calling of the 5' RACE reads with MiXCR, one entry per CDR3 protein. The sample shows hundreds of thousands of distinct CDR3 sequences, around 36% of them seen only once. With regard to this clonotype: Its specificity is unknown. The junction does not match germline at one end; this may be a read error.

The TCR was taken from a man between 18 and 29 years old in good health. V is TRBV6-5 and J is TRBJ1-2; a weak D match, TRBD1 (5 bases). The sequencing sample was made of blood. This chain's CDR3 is CASSPRWGTYGYTF. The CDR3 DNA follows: TGTGCTAGCAGCCCCCGGTGGGGGACCTATGGCTACACCTTC.